The source of this TCR beta chain is a study of persistence of HIV-infected CD4 T cells. Looking at the study overall: Suppressive ART had lasted a median of 8 years.

This clone was picked up a small number of times. Its antigen is currently unknown. This was the immunoSEQ version 4 assay in survey mode. Sequencing used immunoSEQ multiplex PCR; TCRdb keeps in-frame clones, though not all of them. The repertoire has 40,000 to 60,000 clones, 75% to 90% of them found once; the top ten carry 3.3%. Germline V lookup: CDR1 MNHEY, CDR2 SMNVEV (reference sequence). With 5 bases clipped from V and 0 bases from J, the junction kept 10 bases outside the gene matches. This CDR3 comprises 16 residues. Study findings and constraints: Degenerate expanded CDR3beta sequences were enriched among CMV- and Gag-responding cells.

Nonspecific anti-CD3/anti-CD28 bead stimulation represents the broad CD4+ T cell repertoire. Responding CD4+ T cells were sorted by upregulation of both CD40 ligand and CD69. Undetectable plasma HIV-1 RNA below 50 copies/mL lasted at least 4 years. The gene calls are TRBV27 and TRBJ2-7; 7 bases agree with TRBD2. The origin of this receptor is an adult woman with HIV who was CMV-seropositive. Material: CD4+ T cells sorted from PBMCs after approximately 19-hour stimulation, obtained from a patient who received antiretroviral therapy. The CDR3 spells CASSPRWGGNSYEQYF. DNA for the CDR3: TGTGCCAGCAGTCCGCGATGGGGGGGGAACTCCTACGAGCAGTACTTC.